This TCR beta chain was profiled in a study of cytomegalovirus exposure and HLA in healthy donors. The study, taken as a whole, reports: Rates of TCR association differed by HLA locus in a later analysis, with DRB1 highest and HLA-C lowest. TRBV6-2, TRBV6-3 and some other V segments were excluded as indistinguishable. The investigators catalogued 160 or so TCR beta chains as cytomegalovirus-associated.

The CDR3 is made up of 18 amino acids. With V trimmed by 0 bases and J by 5 bases, 15 bases remained unmatched. The germline V gene encodes CDR1 SGHTA and CDR2 FQGNSA. Researchers ran the PCR with 60 Vbeta and 13 Jbeta primers. The method was immunoSEQ multiplex PCR; TCRdb's version includes in-frame clones alone and lacks a portion of them. In the table there are more than 90,000 clones, roughly 70% of which are singletons. In regard to this clone: Its antigen is still unknown.

The TCR comes from a man over 45 in good health and CMV-seronegative. The sequencing sample was made of PBMCs. The chain carries TRBV7-2 and TRBJ2-5, with 7 bases matching TRBD2. The CDR3 bases are TGTGCCAGCAGCTTAGCGATGGCGGGGGTTGGTTTTTCGGAGACCCAGTACTTC. Its translation: CASSLAMAGVGFSETQYF.